Included here is one T cell receptor beta chain sequence, with context. The data were obtained in a study of blood T cell repertoires in COVID-19. Study as a whole: Sample material is recorded as cDNA or gDNA derived from T cells, B-cell-depleted T cells, or PBMCs.

Methods used by the authors: Nucleated cell counts were estimated from reference gene primer amplification. The data were produced by immunoSEQ multiplex PCR, yet TCRdb's version contains in-frame clones alone and is incomplete. V and J calls and clone size are those listed in that table; D and trimming were worked out from the DNA. Among 120,000 to 150,000 clones listed, about 91% were seen once. The length of the CDR3 is 16 residues. V lost 5 bases and J 7 bases, leaving 20 bases between the germline ends. The germline gives CDR1 SGHAT, CDR2 FQNNGV. The sample taken for sequencing was peripheral blood. The chain recombines TRBV11-2 with TRBJ1-4, with D unclear. The receptor was isolated from a woman aged 60 to 75 with acute or convalescent COVID-19. The DNA of the CDR3 is TGTGCCAGCAGCCCAGAGAGGCCGGGAATAGGTGAAAAACTGTTTTTT. It specifies CASSPERPGIGEKLFF.